This T cell receptor (beta chain) was found in a study of blood T cell repertoires in COVID-19. Study context: The United States, Italy and Spain supplied acute and convalescent COVID-19 samples. Nucleic acid was either cDNA or gDNA, and it came from T cells, B-cell-depleted T cells, or PBMCs.

Patients in Seattle were enrolled during active infection, then followed longitudinally. Original processing notes: Amplifying reference gene primers gave estimates of nucleated cell counts. The method was immunoSEQ multiplex PCR; TCRdb's version includes in-frame clones alone and lacks a portion of them. The V and J calls and clone size were taken over from that table, and D and trimming were inferred from the DNA. The sample lists about 480,000 clones, approximately 88% occurring once. The CDR3 is 14 residues long. Germline assignment: CDR1 SQVTM and CDR2 ANQGSEA. With 7 bases removed from V and 0 bases from J, the gap between germline ends came to 12 bases.

The rearrangement links TRBV29-1 to TRBJ2-2; TRBD1 might be the D (6 bases). The TCR was taken from a woman in her forties or fifties with COVID-19, enrolled during active disease. The sequencing input was peripheral blood. CDR3 DNA sequence: TGCAGCGCGCGACAGGCGCCGAACACCGGGGAGCTGTTTTTT. Translation gives CSARQAPNTGELFF.